The rows below give T cell receptor beta chains drawn from one sample of a study of radiation and T cells in renal cell carcinoma. This table comes from immunoSEQ multiplex PCR, and its TCRdb copy is limited to in-frame clones, with some not included. The sample carries about 88,000 clones, roughly 90% recorded once. Specimen: blood, collected from a patient whose treatment included radiotherapy and nephrectomy. The receptors come from a man between 50 and 59 years old with renal cell carcinoma. Both conserved end residues are part of each CDR3. The D gene is left open where the match is weak. Clone size is not always given. Where it is, it says once, few, many or a class for expanded clones.

D gene | J gene | clone size | V gene | CDR3 protein | CDR3 DNA
TRBD1 | TRBJ2-3 | once | TRBV18 | CASSPGTGTDTQYF | TGTGCCAGCTCACCGGGGACAGGCACAGATACGCAGTATTTT
. | TRBJ2-7 | . | TRBV6-5 | CASSYLDSSYEQYF | TGTGCCAGCAGTTACCTAGACAGTTCCTACGAGCAGTACTTC
. | TRBJ1-2 | . | TRBV4-1 | CASSPPTGHREDSGYTF | TGCGCCAGCAGCCCCCCGACGGGTCACAGGGAGGACTCCGGCTACACCTTC
. | TRBJ2-2 | few | TRBV7-9 | CASSSGRTGTGELFF | TGTGCCAGCAGCTCCGGAAGGACGGGCACCGGGGAGCTGTTTTTT
. | TRBJ2-4 | . | TRBV7-4 | CASSLKSQRTLAKNIQYF | TGTGCCAGCAGCTTAAAGTCCCAGCGGACCCTAGCCAAAAACATTCAGTACTTC
. | TRBJ2-5 | . | TRBV30 | CAWSVIGQETQYF | TGTGCCTGGAGTGTAATTGGACAAGAGACCCAGTACTTC
TRBD1 | TRBJ1-1 | . | TRBV10-3 | CAISGDRDTEAFF | TGTGCCATCAGTGGAGACAGGGACACTGAAGCTTTCTTT
. | TRBJ1-2 | . | TRBV27 | CASSLSFQYYGYTF | TGTGCCAGCAGTTTAAGTTTCCAATACTATGGCTACACCTTC
. | TRBJ2-3 | . | TRBV7-2 | CASRARRSTDTQYF | TGTGCCAGCAGAGCTAGGAGAAGCACAGATACGCAGTATTTT
. | TRBJ2-7 | . | TRBV28 | CASSWGLHREQYF | TGTGCCAGCAGTTGGGGACTCCACCGCGAGCAGTACTTC
. | TRBJ2-7 | few | TRBV14 | CASSQGGEQYF | TGTGCCAGCAGCCAAGGAGGGGAGCAGTACTTC
. | TRBJ2-1 | . | TRBV21-1 | CASRRGVAEINEQFF | TGTGCCAGCAGGAGGGGGGTAGCGGAGATCAATGAGCAGTTCTTC
. | TRBJ2-7 | once | TRBV30 | CAWRTSYEQYF | TGTGCCTGGAGGACTTCCTACGAGCAGTACTTC
TRBD1 | TRBJ1-1 | few | TRBV27 | CASSFWTGSTEAFF | TGTGCCAGCAGTTTCTGGACAGGAAGCACTGAAGCTTTCTTT
. | TRBJ1-5 | . | TRBV18 | CASSPFESGQPQHF | TGTGCCAGCTCGCCTTTTGAGTCAGGTCAGCCCCAGCATTTT
. | TRBJ1-2 | . | TRBV28 | CASSFAGAYGYTF | TGTGCCAGCAGTTTCGCAGGTGCCTATGGCTACACCTTC
TRBD2 | TRBJ2-1 | . | TRBV15 | CATSRDSGLAVAQFF | TGTGCCACCAGCAGAGATTCGGGCCTAGCGGTCGCGCAGTTCTTC
. | TRBJ2-5 | . | TRBV4-1 | CASSQDPPQGTETQYF | TGCGCCAGCAGCCAAGACCCACCTCAGGGTACGGAGACCCAGTACTTC
TRBD2 | TRBJ2-3 | . | TRBV2 | CASRPTGLADTQYF | TGTGCCAGCAGACCGACGGGACTAGCGGATACGCAGTATTTT
TRBD1 | TRBJ1-2 | . | TRBV7-2 | CASSLSSQGARYGYTF | TGTGCCAGCAGCTTAAGCTCCCAGGGGGCTAGGTATGGCTACACCTTC